A single sample is the source of the 20 T cell receptor beta chains below, sequenced in a study of T cell responses to AZD1222 COVID-19 vaccine. The protocol was immunoSEQ multiplex PCR, while the TCRdb copy is restricted to in-frame clones and leaves out a portion. The sample carries roughly 100,000 clones, about 87% recorded once. The sample here was peripheral blood, taken on day 0 of AZD1222 vaccination. The receptors here all came from an adult in good health.

J is TRBJ1-1 and V is TRBV9, with TRBD1 matching over 7 bases. This CDR3 contains 16 residues. The ends lost 1 base at V and 5 bases at J; junction bases unmatched: 11. Germline-derived CDR1 and CDR2 are SGDLS and YYNGEE. CDR3 loop: CASSVHSQGTGTEAFF. DNA for the CDR3: TGTGCCAGCAGCGTACACTCACAGGGGACGGGGACTGAAGCTTTCTTT.

This clone was seen just once. The chain joins TRBV9 to TRBJ2-7; 8 positions agree with TRBD2. This CDR3 spans 17 amino acids. V gave up 1 base and J gave up 0 bases; unmatched junction bases: 9. CDR1 is SGDLS and CDR2 is YYNGEE in the germline V gene. For the CDR3, the DNA is TGTGCCAGCAGCGTATCCAGCTCACTAGCGGCCTCCTACGAGCAGTACTTC. Its protein is CASSVSSSLAASYEQYF. The variable domain in full, completed from reference TRBV9 and TRBJ2-7, reads DSGVTQTPKHLITATGQRVTLRCSPRSGDLSVYWYQQSLDQGLQFLIQYYNGEERAKGNILERFSAQQFPDLHSELNLSSLELGDSALYFCASSVSSSLAASYEQYFGPGTRLTVT.

In its sample, this clone was seen a few times. The chain couples TRBV19 to TRBJ2-5, with a tentative D call TRBD2 (5 bases). V was clipped by 3 bases and J by 6 bases, with 14 bases between them. The CDR3 has 14 residues. Germline V gives CDR1 LNHDA, CDR2 SQIVND (reference sequence). CDR3 region: CASSIYGSQKTQYF. The CDR3 DNA is TGTGCCAGTAGTATCTATGGGAGTCAGAAGACCCAGTACTTC.

The rearrangement uses TRBV18 and TRBJ2-7; the D gene is possibly TRBD2 (7 bases). Germline CDR1 is KGHSH and CDR2 is LQKENI. Trimming removed 0 bases at V and 6 bases at J, with 15 bases between. The CDR3 consists of 15 residues. The CDR3 protein is CASSPPRGGVGEQYF. The CDR3 DNA follows: TGTGCCAGCTCACCACCTAGAGGGGGGGTGGGCGAGCAGTACTTC.

The genes are TRBV5-8 and TRBJ1-1; D gene unclear. The CDR3 extends over 14 amino acids. Trimming removed 3 bases at V and 0 bases at J, with 9 bases between. In germline, CDR1 is SGHTS, CDR2 YDEGEE. CDR3: CASSSGLMNTEAFF. For the CDR3, the DNA is TGTGCCAGCAGCTCCGGCCTCATGAACACTGAAGCTTTCTTT.

The rearrangement joins TRBV2 to TRBJ2-7; possibly TRBD1 for D (6 bases). Germline V gives CDR1 SNHLY, CDR2 FYNNEI. The V end was cut by 8 bases, the J end by 3 bases, with 14 bases between. The CDR3 covers 13 residues. CDR3 sequence (DNA): TGTGCCAGCGAGCTACAGGGTAGCTACGAGCAGTACTTC. Amino acids: CASELQGSYEQYF.

V is TRBV19 and J is TRBJ1-2; no definite D call. This CDR3 has 14 amino acids. Germline lookup yields CDR1 LNHDA and CDR2 SQIVND (reference sequence). Trimming pared 6 bases from V and 9 bases from J, leaving 20 bases between. CDR3 DNA sequence: TGTGCCAGTAGCCTGCAGGCCGCGCTATGGAGCTACACCTTC. The encoded protein is CASSLQAALWSYTF.

The chain combines TRBV29-1 with TRBJ2-7; tentative D call: TRBD1 (6 bases). Germline V lookup: CDR1 SQVTM, CDR2 ANQGSEA. The CDR3 contains 12 residues. V was clipped by 4 bases and J by 7 bases, with 14 bases between them. CDR3 protein: CSVGATGKEQYF. DNA of the CDR3: TGCAGCGTTGGGGCGACAGGCAAAGAGCAGTACTTC.

The chain recombines TRBV12-5 with TRBJ2-1, with D tentatively TRBD2 (5 bases). This CDR3 is 14 amino acids long. Between the trimmed V and J ends, which lost 7 bases and 10 bases, there was a span of 20 bases. CDR1 is LGHNT and CDR2 is FRNRAP in the germline V gene. CDR3: CASASLAGAREQFF. Written as DNA, the CDR3 is TGTGCTAGTGCCTCCCTGGCGGGCGCACGAGAGCAGTTCTTC. The entire variable domain, with the rest obtained from reference TRBV12-5 and TRBJ2-1, is as follows: DARVTQTPRHKVTEMGQEVTMRCQPILGHNTVFWYRQTMMQGLELLAYFRNRAPLDDSGMPKDRFSAEMPDATLATLKIQPSEPRDSAVYFCASASLAGAREQFFGPGTRLTVL.

The genes are TRBV27 and TRBJ2-1; the match to TRBD2 covers 8 bases. Trimming cost V 4 bases and J 7 bases; bases outside gene matches: 9. This CDR3 spans 15 amino acids. Germline CDR1 reads MNHEY; CDR2 reads SMNVEV (reference sequence). CDR3 DNA sequence: TGTGCCAGCAGTTCACCAGGACTAGCACAGAATGAGCAGTTCTTC. Protein: CASSSPGLAQNEQFF.

The rearrangement uses TRBV11-2 and TRBJ1-1; D remains unclear. The CDR3 covers 13 residues. Between the trimmed V and J ends, which lost 4 bases and 1 base, there was a span of 7 bases. Germline CDR1 and CDR2: SGHAT and FQNNGV. The CDR3 DNA reads TGTGCCAGCAGCTCCGCCGGGAACACTGAAGCTTTCTTT. As protein: CASSSAGNTEAFF. The full variable domain, with the rest looked up from reference TRBV11-2 and TRBJ1-1, is EAGVAQSPRYKIIEKRQSVAFWCNPISGHATLYWYQQILGQGPKLLIQFQNNGVVDDSQLPKDRFSAERLKGVDSTLKIQPAKLEDSAVYLCASSSAGNTEAFFGQGTRLTVV.

V usage is TRBV27 and J usage is TRBJ1-3, with 8 bases identical to TRBD1. The J segment lost 2 bases and the V segment lost 5 bases, leaving 2 bases of the junction unmatched. CDR3 size: 14 residues. Germline values: CDR1 MNHEY, CDR2 SMNVEV (reference sequence). CDR3 loop: CASSRTGTGNTIYF. In DNA, the CDR3 is TGTGCCAGCAGTCGGACAGGGACTGGAAACACCATATATTTT.

V is TRBV9 and J is TRBJ1-1, with unresolved D. Trimming removed 4 bases from V and 1 base from J, with 20 bases in between. The CDR3 sequence is 17 residues long. CDR1 and CDR2 (germline): SGDLS, YYNGEE. The CDR3 loop is CASSSSLSWNQNTEAFF. CDR3 nucleotides: TGTGCCAGCAGCTCAAGCCTGTCGTGGAATCAGAACACTGAAGCTTTCTTT.

The chain uses TRBV27 and TRBJ1-6; possible D gene TRBD1, 6 bases. Germline V gene sequence: CDR1 MNHEY, CDR2 SMNVEV (reference sequence). The CDR3 contains 17 residues. Trimming pared 0 bases from V and 8 bases from J, leaving 17 bases between. The DNA of the CDR3 is TGTGCCAGCAGTTTATCGTTCGGGGGCATCTGGGATTCACCCCTCCACTTT. This translates into CASSLSFGGIWDSPLHF.

V gene TRBV5-6 combines with J gene TRBJ1-4; D may be TRBD1 (5 bases). The CDR3 sequence is 16 residues long. V lost 2 bases, J lost 0 bases, and 11 bases lay in between. Germline-derived CDR1 and CDR2 are SGHDT and YYEEEE. In DNA, the CDR3 is TGTGCCAGCAGCTTTTTAGGGGTGGCAACTAATGAAAAACTGTTTTTT. Translating it yields CASSFLGVATNEKLFF.

The chain employs TRBV7-2 and TRBJ2-6, with a possible D match to TRBD2 (5 bases). CDR3 length equals 15 residues. Between the trimmed V and J ends, which lost 8 bases and 3 bases, there was a span of 14 bases. From germline, CDR1 is SGHTA and CDR2 FQGNSA. The CDR3 bases are TGTGCCAGCGGCACTACCCGGGGTGGGGCCAACGTCCTGACTTTC. This codes for CASGTTRGGANVLTF.

The chain links TRBV5-1 to TRBJ2-2, with D perhaps TRBD1 (5 bases). The ends were cut back, 4 bases at V and 1 base at J, with 14 bases in the middle. CDR3 length equals 16 residues. From germline, CDR1 is SGHRS and CDR2 YFSETQ. The CDR3, as DNA: TGCGCCAGCAGCACCACGACAGCCGTGAACACCGGGGAGCTGTTTTTT. Encoded protein: CASSTTTAVNTGELFF.

The chain has TRBV5-5 and TRBJ2-3; the D call may be TRBD1 or TRBD2 (5 bases each). The V gene lost 2 bases and the J gene lost 3 bases, with 13 bases spanning the gap. In germline, CDR1 is SGHKS, CDR2 YYEKEE (reference sequence). The CDR3 loop spans 15 amino acids. CDR3 residues: CASSFGGPGTDTQYF. In DNA form, the CDR3 reads TGTGCCAGCAGCTTTGGAGGTCCAGGGACAGATACGCAGTATTTT.

The V and J genes are TRBV9 and TRBJ2-7; D possibly corresponds to TRBD1 (5 bases). The CDR3 totals 15 residues. The V gene's germline CDR1 is SGDLS and CDR2 YYNGEE. Trimming pared 0 bases from V and 2 bases from J, leaving 12 bases between. CDR3 loop: CASSVDGAEAYEQYF. The DNA of the CDR3 is TGTGCCAGCAGCGTAGATGGGGCAGAAGCCTACGAGCAGTACTTC.

The table lists this clone with a count of one. The J gene is TRBJ2-7, the V gene TRBV27; TRBD1 matches 7 bases. The CDR3 is made up of 13 amino acids. Germline values: CDR1 MNHEY, CDR2 SMNVEV (reference sequence). V trimming: 5 bases; J trimming: 10 bases; junction bases outside the gene matches: 11. For the CDR3, the DNA is TGTGCCAGCAGTACCATGGGGGACAGCACCCAGTACTTC. Translation gives CASSTMGDSTQYF.